This T cell receptor beta chain was identified during a study of sequential checkpoint blockade in melanoma. Whole-study findings and limits: Mutational load did not correlate with tumor T-cell fraction or clonality.

Sequencing was performed with immunoSEQ multiplex PCR; in TCRdb, only in-frame clones are kept and a portion is missing. The sample contains about 10,000 clones, approximately 23% of which appear only once. This sample's treatment: randomized to nivolumab then ipilimumab (arm A) or the reverse (arm B). About this clone: What it binds is not known.

V was clipped by 0 bases and J by 4 bases; unmatched bases: 3. CDR3 size: 15 residues. Germline V gene data show CDR1 as ENHRY and CDR2 as SYGVKD. The TCR originated in a human donor with melanoma. This specimen was tumor tissue (inferred from file names), taken from a patient given nivolumab and ipilimumab in sequence. V gene TRBV10-3 combines with J gene TRBJ2-1; 7 bases line up with TRBD1. CDR3 protein: CAISESGQSYNEQFF. The CDR3 bases are TGTGCCATCAGTGAGTCGGGACAGAGTTACAATGAGCAGTTCTTC.